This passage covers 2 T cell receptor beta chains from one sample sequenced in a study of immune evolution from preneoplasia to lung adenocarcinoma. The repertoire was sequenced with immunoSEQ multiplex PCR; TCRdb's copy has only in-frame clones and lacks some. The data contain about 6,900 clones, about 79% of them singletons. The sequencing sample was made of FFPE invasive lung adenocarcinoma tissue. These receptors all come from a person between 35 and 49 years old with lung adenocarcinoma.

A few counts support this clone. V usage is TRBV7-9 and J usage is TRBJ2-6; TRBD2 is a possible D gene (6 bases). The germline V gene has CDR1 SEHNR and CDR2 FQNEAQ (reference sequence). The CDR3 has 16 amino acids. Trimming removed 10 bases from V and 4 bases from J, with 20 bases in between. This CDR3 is CAIINVPGRGANVLTF. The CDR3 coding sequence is TGTGCCATTATCAACGTCCCAGGGAGGGGGGCCAACGTCCTGACTTTC.

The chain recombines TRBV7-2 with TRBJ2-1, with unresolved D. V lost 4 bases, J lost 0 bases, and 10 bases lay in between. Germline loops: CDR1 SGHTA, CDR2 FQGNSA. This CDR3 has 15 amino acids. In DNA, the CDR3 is TGTGCCAGCAGCTCAGCTTCCAGCTCCTACAATGAGCAGTTCTTC. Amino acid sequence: CASSSASSSYNEQFF. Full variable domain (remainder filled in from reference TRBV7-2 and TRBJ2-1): GAGVSQSPSNKVTEKGKDVELRCDPISGHTALYWYRQSLGQGLEFLIYFQGNSAPDKSGLPSDRFSAERTGGSVSTLTIQRTQQEDSAVYLCASSSASSSYNEQFFGPGTRLTVL.